The present entry profiles one T cell receptor beta chain with its context. In the authors' workflow: Researchers report that nucleated cell counts were estimated from reference gene primer amplification. Sequencing used immunoSEQ multiplex PCR; TCRdb keeps in-frame clones, though not all of them. Clone size and the V and J calls come from that table; the DNA yielded D and trimming. Here the sample spans 110,000 to 150,000 clones, roughly 80% being singletons. This entry comes from a study of blood T cell repertoires in COVID-19. Study details: Samples came from the United States, Italy and Spain, spanning acute and convalescent COVID-19. PBMCs, B-cell-depleted T cells, or T cells were the source of the cDNA or gDNA that made up the material.

The V end was cut by 6 bases, the J end by 4 bases, with 13 bases between. This CDR3 is built from 15 residues. CDR1 and CDR2 (germline): MNHEY, SVGAGI. The sample taken for sequencing was peripheral blood. The sequence was collected from a human donor in a cohort sampled during active COVID-19. This sequence joins TRBV6-5 and TRBJ1-6, with D possibly matching TRBD1 (5 bases). The chain's CDR3 is CASRDTAGYNSPLHF. The CDR3 nucleotides are TGTGCCAGCAGGGACACCGCCGGGTATAATTCACCCCTCCACTTT.